This is a list of T cell receptor beta chains from one sample in a study of memory CD4+ T cells and cytomegalovirus serostatus. Data came from immunoSEQ multiplex PCR; TCRdb stores just in-frame clones and leaves some out. The sample yields over 40,000 clones, roughly 79% seen once. The sample taken for sequencing was memory CD4+ T cells from blood. The receptors were gathered from an adult in good health and CMV-seronegative. CDR3s include the opening cysteine and the closing phenylalanine or tryptophan.

J: TRBJ1-1; V: TRBV11-1; CDR3: CASSLSRGASEAFF
J: TRBJ1-4; V: TRBV5-1; CDR3: CASSPGHSNEKLFF
J: TRBJ2-2; V: TRBV14; CDR3: CASSQVFLGELFF
J: TRBJ1-6; V: TRBV28; CDR3: CASTSPGQWGSYNSPLHF
J: TRBJ2-3; V: TRBV19; CDR3: CASSPDPGSRADTQYF
J: TRBJ2-7; V: TRBV7-2; CDR3: CASSAHRGTYEQYF
J: TRBJ2-2; V: TRBV7-8; CDR3: CASSEILSVGRADTGELFF
J: TRBJ1-1; V: TRBV30; CDR3: CAWSPGGFYLTEAFF
J: TRBJ1-3; V: TRBV29-1; CDR3: CSVKYRGLSNTIYF
J: TRBJ1-2; V: TRBV5-5; CDR3: CASSLRGNYGYTF
J: TRBJ2-5; V: TRBV5-6; CDR3: CASNELGDGSFETQYF
J: TRBJ1-2; V: TRBV30; CDR3: CAWSGDRGRYGYTF
J: TRBJ2-1; V: TRBV15; CDR3: CATSRDAQGDNEQFF